Sequencing of this T cell receptor beta chain was carried out in a study of CD8+ T cells in alopecia areata. The authors extracted RNA and reverse transcribed it into cDNA as the sequencing template. Sequencing used immunoSEQ multiplex PCR; TCRdb keeps in-frame clones, though not all of them. The repertoire holds 170,000 or so clones, 53% seen once, with 11% in the top ten. This sample's treatment: oral pan-JAK inhibitor, 5-10 mg twice daily. CDR3 length: 15 residues. CDR1 and CDR2 (germline): MNHEY, SMNVEV (reference sequence). With 6 bases clipped from V and 2 bases from J, the junction kept 8 bases outside the gene matches.

This TCR derives from a human donor with alopecia areata. This specimen was CD8+ T cells sorted from blood, taken at week 24, from a patient treated with tofacitinib. The J gene is TRBJ2-3, the V gene TRBV27; 7 nucleotides align to TRBD1. This chain's CDR3 is CASRDWDRATDTQYF. CDR3 coding DNA: TGTGCCAGCAGAGATTGGGACAGAGCCACAGATACGCAGTATTTT.